This T cell receptor (beta chain) came from a study of long-term antiretroviral therapy in people with HIV. With survey level as its setting, the immunoSEQ assay was v3.0. Sequenced by immunoSEQ multiplex PCR; TCRdb stores in-frame clones only, minus some. In the table there are 20,000 to 25,000 clones, 86% of which are singletons. V lost 2 bases to trimming and J lost 0 bases, with 8 bases between them. CDR3 length: 14 amino acids. Germline CDR1 GTSNPN, CDR2 SVGIG (reference sequence). The rearrangement links TRBV30 to TRBJ2-1; D unclear. The sequence derives from a man between 60 and 70 years old with HIV. This sample comprised unsorted PBMCs, obtained 1.3 years after starting antiretroviral therapy. This CDR3 is CAWSPAGSYNEQFF. For the CDR3, the DNA is TGTGCCTGGAGTCCGGCAGGCTCCTACAATGAGCAGTTCTTC. The whole variable domain, filled in from reference TRBV30 and TRBJ2-1, reads SQTIHQWPATLVQPVGSPLSLECTVEGTSNPNLYWYRQAAGRGLQLLFYSVGIGQISSEVPQNLSASRPQDRQFILSSKKLLLSDSGFYLCAWSPAGSYNEQFFGPGTRLTVL.